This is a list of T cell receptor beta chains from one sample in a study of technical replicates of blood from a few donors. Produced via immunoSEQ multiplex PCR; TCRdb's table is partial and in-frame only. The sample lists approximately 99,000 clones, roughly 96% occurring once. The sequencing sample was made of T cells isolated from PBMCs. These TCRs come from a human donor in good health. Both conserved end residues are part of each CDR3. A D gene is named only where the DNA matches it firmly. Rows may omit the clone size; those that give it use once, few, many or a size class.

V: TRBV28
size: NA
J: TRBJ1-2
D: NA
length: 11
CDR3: CALQGGNGYTF
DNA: TGTGCCCTCCAGGGTGGAAATGGCTACACCTTC

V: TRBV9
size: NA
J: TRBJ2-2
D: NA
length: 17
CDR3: CASSVDLVVGGTGELFF
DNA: TGTGCCAGCAGCGTAGATCTCGTGGTTGGAGGCACCGGGGAGCTGTTTTTT

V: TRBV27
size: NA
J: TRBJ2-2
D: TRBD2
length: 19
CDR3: CASSFFWGHSGTNTGELFF
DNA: TGTGCCAGCAGTTTTTTTTGGGGCCATAGCGGGACTAACACCGGGGAGCTGTTTTTT

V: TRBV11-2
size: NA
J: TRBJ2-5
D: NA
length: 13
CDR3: CASSLASGETQYF
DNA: TGTGCCAGCAGCTTAGCGTCCGGGGAGACCCAGTACTTC

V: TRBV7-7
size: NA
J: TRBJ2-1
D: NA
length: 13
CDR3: CASSLGRGGEQFF
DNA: TGTGCTAGCAGCTTAGGGCGGGGAGGTGAGCAGTTCTTC

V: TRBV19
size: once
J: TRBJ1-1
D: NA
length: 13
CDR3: CASSIGPGVEAFF
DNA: TGTGCCAGTAGTATAGGTCCGGGGGTAGAAGCTTTCTTT

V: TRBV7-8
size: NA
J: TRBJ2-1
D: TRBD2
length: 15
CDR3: CASSFLAGVGNEQFF
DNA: TGTGCCAGCAGCTTCCTAGCGGGAGTCGGCAATGAGCAGTTCTTC

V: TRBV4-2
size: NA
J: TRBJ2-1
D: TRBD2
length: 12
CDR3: CASSQGGGREFF
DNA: TGTGCCAGCAGCCAAGGGGGCGGGAGGGAGTTCTTC

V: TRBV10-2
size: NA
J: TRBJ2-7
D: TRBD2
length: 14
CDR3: CASSRTSGGNEQYF
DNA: TGCGCCAGCAGTAGGACTAGCGGGGGCAATGAGCAGTACTTC

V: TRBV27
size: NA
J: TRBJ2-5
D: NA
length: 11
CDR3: CASTLQETQYF
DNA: TGTGCCAGCACCCTCCAAGAGACCCAGTACTTC

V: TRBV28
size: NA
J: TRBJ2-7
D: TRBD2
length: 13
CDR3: CASSLAGFYEQYF
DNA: TGTGCCAGCAGCCTAGCGGGCTTCTACGAGCAGTACTTC

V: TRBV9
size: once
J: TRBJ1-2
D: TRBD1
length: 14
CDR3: CASSTRDRGYGYTF
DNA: TGTGCCAGCAGCACCCGGGACAGGGGCTATGGCTACACCTTC

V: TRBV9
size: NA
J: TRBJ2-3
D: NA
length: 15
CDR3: CASSVVAGTTDTQYF
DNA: TGTGCCAGCAGCGTAGTCGCGGGTACCACAGATACGCAGTATTTT

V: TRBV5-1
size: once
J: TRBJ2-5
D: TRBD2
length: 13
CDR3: CASRLAIQETQYF
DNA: TGCGCCAGTAGACTAGCGATTCAAGAGACCCAGTACTTC

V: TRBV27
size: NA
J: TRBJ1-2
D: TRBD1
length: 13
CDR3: CASSLDRDYGYTF
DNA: TGTGCCAGCAGTTTAGACAGGGACTATGGCTACACCTTC

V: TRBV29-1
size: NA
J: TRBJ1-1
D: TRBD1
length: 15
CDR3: CSAVFSQGVNTEAFF
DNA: TGCAGCGCTGTTTTTTCACAGGGGGTGAACACTGAAGCTTTCTTT

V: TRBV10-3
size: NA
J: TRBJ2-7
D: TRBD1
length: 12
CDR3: CAISGDRYEQYF
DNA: TGTGCCATCAGTGGGGACAGGTACGAGCAGTACTTC

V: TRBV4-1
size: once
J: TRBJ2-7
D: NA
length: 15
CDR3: CASSQDYGGSYEQYF
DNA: TGCGCCAGCAGCCAAGATTACGGGGGATCCTACGAGCAGTACTTC

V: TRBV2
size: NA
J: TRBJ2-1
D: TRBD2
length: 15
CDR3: CASSIGLAESNEQFF
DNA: TGTGCCAGCAGTATTGGACTAGCGGAAAGCAATGAGCAGTTCTTC

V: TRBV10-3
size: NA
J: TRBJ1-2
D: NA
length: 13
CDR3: CAISVGLGDGYTF
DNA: TGTGCCATCTCCGTCGGCCTGGGCGATGGCTACACCTTC

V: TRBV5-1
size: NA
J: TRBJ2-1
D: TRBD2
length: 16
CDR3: CASSLGGGWAYNEQFF
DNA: TGCGCCAGCAGCTTGGGGGGGGGTTGGGCGTACAATGAGCAGTTCTTC

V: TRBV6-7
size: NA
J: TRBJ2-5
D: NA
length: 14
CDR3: CASTSQRDQETQYF
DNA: TGTGCCAGCACCTCTCAACGGGACCAAGAGACCCAGTACTTC

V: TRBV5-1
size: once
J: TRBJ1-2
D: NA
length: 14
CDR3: CASTVTGGSYGYTF
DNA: TGCGCCAGCACTGTTACGGGGGGCAGCTATGGCTACACCTTC

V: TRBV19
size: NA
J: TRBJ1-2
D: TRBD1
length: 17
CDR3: CASSPSGGQGAGYGYTF
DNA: TGTGCCAGTAGTCCGTCGGGTGGACAGGGGGCTGGGTATGGCTACACCTTC

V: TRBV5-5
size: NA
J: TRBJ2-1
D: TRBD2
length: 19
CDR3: CASSLDPGTSGRPYNEQFF
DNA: TGTGCCAGCAGCTTGGACCCTGGGACTAGCGGGAGACCGTACAATGAGCAGTTCTTC

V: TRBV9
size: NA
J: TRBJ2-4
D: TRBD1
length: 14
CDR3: CASSGQGRSDIQYF
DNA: TGTGCCAGCAGCGGACAGGGGAGGTCGGACATTCAGTACTTC

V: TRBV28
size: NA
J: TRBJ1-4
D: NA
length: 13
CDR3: CASSFKQQEKLFF
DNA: TGTGCCAGCAGTTTTAAACAACAGGAAAAACTGTTTTTT

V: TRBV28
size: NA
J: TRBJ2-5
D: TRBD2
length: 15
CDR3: CASSFLAGVLETQYF
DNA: TGTGCCAGCAGTTTTCTAGCGGGAGTATTGGAGACCCAGTACTTC

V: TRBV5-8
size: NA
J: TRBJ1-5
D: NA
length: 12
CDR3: CASNRVNQPQHF
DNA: TGTGCTAGTAACAGGGTCAATCAGCCCCAGCATTTT

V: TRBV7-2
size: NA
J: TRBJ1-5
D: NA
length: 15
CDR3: CASSLERGTYQPQHF
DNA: TGTGCCAGCAGCTTAGAGAGAGGGACATATCAGCCCCAGCATTTT

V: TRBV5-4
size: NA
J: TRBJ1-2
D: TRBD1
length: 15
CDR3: CASSSSGTGLPLPTF
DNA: TGTGCCAGCAGCTCCTCCGGGACAGGGTTACCTCTGCCCACCTTC

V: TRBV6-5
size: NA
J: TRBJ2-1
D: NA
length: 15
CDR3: CASSIQGGGYNEQFF
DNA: TGTGCCAGCAGCATTCAGGGGGGAGGCTACAATGAGCAGTTCTTC

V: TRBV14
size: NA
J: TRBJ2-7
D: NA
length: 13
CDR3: CASSQVRGYEQYF
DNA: TGTGCCAGCAGCCAAGTCAGGGGTTACGAGCAGTACTTC

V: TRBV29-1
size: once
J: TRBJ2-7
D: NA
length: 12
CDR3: CSVGTAGYEQYF
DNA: TGCAGCGTTGGGACAGCCGGCTACGAGCAGTACTTC

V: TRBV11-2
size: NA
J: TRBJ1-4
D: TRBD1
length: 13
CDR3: CASSSGQGEKLFF
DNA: TGTGCCAGCAGCTCTGGACAGGGGGAAAAACTGTTTTTT